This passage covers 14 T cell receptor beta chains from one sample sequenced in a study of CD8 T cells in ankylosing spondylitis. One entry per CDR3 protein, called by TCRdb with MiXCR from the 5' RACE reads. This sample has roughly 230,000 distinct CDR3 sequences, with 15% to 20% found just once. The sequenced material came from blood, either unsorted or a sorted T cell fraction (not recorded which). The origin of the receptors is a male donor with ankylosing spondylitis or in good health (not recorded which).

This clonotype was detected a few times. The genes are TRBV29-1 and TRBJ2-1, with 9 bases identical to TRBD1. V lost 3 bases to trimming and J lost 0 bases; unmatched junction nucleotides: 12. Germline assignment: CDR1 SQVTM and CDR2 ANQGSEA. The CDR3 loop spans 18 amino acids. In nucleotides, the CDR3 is TGCAGCGTTGAGGCCCCCGCGGGACAGGGCGGCTCCTACAATGAGCAGTTCTTC. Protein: CSVEAPAGQGGSYNEQFF.

CDR3 region: CASGFSDRENIQYF. The CDR3 coding sequence is TGTGCTAGTGGTTTTTCGGACAGGGAAAACATTCAGTACTTC. The rearrangement joins TRBV12-5 to TRBJ2-4; 8 positions agree with TRBD1. Per germline, CDR1 LGHNT and CDR2 FRNRAP. The CDR3 length is 14 residues. Trimming took 3 bases from V and 5 from J; bases not matched to a gene: 3.

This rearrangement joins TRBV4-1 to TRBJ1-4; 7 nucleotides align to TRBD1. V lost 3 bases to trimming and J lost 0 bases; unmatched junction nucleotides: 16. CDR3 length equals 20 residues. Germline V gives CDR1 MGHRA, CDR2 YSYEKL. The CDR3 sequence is CASSQTKVRDSLATNEKLFF. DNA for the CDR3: TGCGCCAGCAGCCAGACGAAAGTCCGGGACAGCCTTGCAACTAATGAAAAACTGTTTTTT.

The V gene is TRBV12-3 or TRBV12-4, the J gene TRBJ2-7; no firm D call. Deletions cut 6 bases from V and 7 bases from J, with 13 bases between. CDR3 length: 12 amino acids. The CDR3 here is CASSPILGEQYF. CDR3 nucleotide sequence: TGTGCCAGCAGCCCGATCTTGGGGGAGCAGTACTTC.

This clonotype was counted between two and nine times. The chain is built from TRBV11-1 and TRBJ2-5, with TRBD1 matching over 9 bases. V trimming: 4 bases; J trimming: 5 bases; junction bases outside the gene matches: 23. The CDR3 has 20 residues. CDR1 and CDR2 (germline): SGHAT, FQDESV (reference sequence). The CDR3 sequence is CASSSNTSPFTGGAPETQYF. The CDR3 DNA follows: TGTGCCAGCAGCTCAAACACATCCCCATTTACAGGGGGCGCCCCGGAGACCCAGTACTTC.

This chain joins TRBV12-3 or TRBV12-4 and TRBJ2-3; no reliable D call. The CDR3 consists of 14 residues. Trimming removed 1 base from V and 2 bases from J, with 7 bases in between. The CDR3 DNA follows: TGTGCCAGCAGTTTAGGAGACACCACAGATACGCAGTATTTT. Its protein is CASSLGDTTDTQYF.

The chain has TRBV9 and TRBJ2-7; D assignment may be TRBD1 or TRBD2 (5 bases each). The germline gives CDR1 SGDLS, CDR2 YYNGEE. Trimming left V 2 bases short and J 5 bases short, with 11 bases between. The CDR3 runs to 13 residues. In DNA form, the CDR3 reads TGTGCCAGCAGCGTTTGGGGGTTCGACGAGCAGTACTTC. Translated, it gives CASSVWGFDEQYF.

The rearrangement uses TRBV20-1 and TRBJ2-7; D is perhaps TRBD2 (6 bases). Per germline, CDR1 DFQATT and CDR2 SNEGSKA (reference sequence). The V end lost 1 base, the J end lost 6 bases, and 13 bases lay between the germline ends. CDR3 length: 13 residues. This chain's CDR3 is CSARGGLFFEQYF. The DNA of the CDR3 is TGCAGTGCTAGAGGGGGACTTTTCTTCGAGCAGTACTTC.

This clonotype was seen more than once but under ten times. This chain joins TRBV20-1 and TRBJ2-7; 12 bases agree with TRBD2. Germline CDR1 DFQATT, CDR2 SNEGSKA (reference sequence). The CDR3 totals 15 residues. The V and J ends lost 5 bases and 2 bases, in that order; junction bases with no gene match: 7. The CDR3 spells CSAGQLAGGPYEQYF. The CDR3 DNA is TGCAGTGCTGGACAACTAGCGGGAGGCCCCTACGAGCAGTACTTC.

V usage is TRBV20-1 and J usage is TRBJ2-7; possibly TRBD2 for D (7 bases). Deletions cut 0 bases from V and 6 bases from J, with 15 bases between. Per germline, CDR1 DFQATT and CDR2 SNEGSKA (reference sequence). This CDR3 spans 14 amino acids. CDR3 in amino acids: CSARDSGGRSEQYF. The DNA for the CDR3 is TGCAGTGCTAGAGATTCGGGGGGCCGATCCGAGCAGTACTTC.

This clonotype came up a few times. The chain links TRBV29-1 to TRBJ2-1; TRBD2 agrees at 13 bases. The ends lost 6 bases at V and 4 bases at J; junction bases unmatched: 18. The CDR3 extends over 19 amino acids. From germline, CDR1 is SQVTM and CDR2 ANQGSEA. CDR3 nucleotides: TGCAGCGTGACTACGGGGACTAGCGGGATCTCGGCCGTGTACAATGAGCAGTTCTTC. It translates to CSVTTGTSGISAVYNEQFF.

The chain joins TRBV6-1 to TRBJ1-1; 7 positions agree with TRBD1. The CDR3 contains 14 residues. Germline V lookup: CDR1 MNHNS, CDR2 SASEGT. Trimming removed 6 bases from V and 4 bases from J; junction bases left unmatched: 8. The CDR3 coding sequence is TGTGCCAGCAGGGGACAGAGGGGTGGCACTGAAGCTTTCTTT. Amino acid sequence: CASRGQRGGTEAFF.

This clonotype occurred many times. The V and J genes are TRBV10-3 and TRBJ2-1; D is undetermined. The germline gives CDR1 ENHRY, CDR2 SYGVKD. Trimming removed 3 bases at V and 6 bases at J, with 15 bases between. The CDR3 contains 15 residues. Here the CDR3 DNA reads TGTGCCATCAGTGAAGAAGAAGCCTCCGCCAATGAGCAGTTCTTC. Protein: CAISEEEASANEQFF.

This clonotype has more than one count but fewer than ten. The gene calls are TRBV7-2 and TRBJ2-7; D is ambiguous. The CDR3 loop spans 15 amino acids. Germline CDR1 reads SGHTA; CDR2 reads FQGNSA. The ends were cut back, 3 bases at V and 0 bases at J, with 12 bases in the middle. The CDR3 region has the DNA TGTGCCAGCAGCTTCCATACCGAGAGCTCCTACGAGCAGTACTTC. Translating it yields CASSFHTESSYEQYF.